The 23 T cell receptor beta chains below were found in one sample sequenced in a study of CD8 T cells in Susac syndrome. With random hexamers, reverse transcription was performed on 0.5 to 1 ug of RNA. Using its own MiXCR run on the immunoSEQ multiplex PCR reads, TCRdb lists one record per CDR3 protein. The table lists hundreds of thousands of distinct CDR3 sequences, approximately 94% of them singletons. The sample consisted of CD4+ T cells from PBMCs. All receptors derive from a human donor with Susac syndrome.

The V and J genes are TRBV12-3 or TRBV12-4 and TRBJ2-2; TRBD1 matches at 11 bases. J gave up 2 bases and V 7 bases, and 6 bases lay outside the gene matches. This CDR3 spans 16 amino acids. CDR3 bases: TGTGCCAGCACCGGACAGGGGGCCGGCAACACCGGGGAGCTGTTTTTT. This codes for CASTGQGAGNTGELFF.

V is TRBV20-1 and J is TRBJ2-2; 8 nucleotides match TRBD2. The V segment lost 2 bases and the J segment 7 bases; nucleotides outside the gene matches: 0. In germline, CDR1 is DFQATT, CDR2 SNEGSKA (reference sequence). The CDR3 loop spans 12 amino acids. CDR3: CSARREGGELFF. Written as DNA, the CDR3 is TGCAGTGCTAGACGGGAGGGCGGGGAGCTGTTTTTT.

J is TRBJ2-2 and V is TRBV29-1; no clear D gene. The CDR3 contains 14 residues. The V end lost 4 bases, the J end lost 6 bases, and 15 bases lay between the germline ends. CDR1 is SQVTM and CDR2 is ANQGSEA in the germline V gene. CDR3 protein: CSVVGNPGSGELFF. CDR3 sequence (DNA): TGCAGCGTTGTGGGAAACCCCGGATCCGGGGAGCTGTTTTTT.

The chain joins TRBV11-2 to TRBJ2-3; weak D call: TRBD2 (6 bases). V was pared by 3 bases and J by 0 bases, with 10 bases between. The CDR3 is 15 residues long. Germline-derived CDR1 and CDR2 are SGHAT and FQNNGV. CDR3 in amino acids: CASSFSGLSTDTQYF. As DNA, the CDR3 is TGTGCCAGCAGCTTTAGCGGCCTTAGCACAGATACGCAGTATTTT.

Here the CDR3 DNA reads TGTGCCAGCAGGACAGTCGTTCGAAATTCACCCCTCCACTTT. It translates to CASRTVVRNSPLHF. V and J are TRBV6-2 or TRBV6-3 and TRBJ1-6, with D tentatively TRBD1 (5 bases). This CDR3 comprises 14 residues. V was cut by 6 bases and J by 7 bases, with 13 bases left in between. Germline-derived CDR1 and CDR2 are MNHEY and SVGEGT.

This chain links TRBV5-6 with TRBJ2-3; 8 bases line up with TRBD1. This CDR3 has 15 amino acids. CDR1 SGHDT and CDR2 YYEEEE come from the germline V gene. Unmatched junction bases numbered 6, after V lost 3 bases and J lost 3 bases. CDR3 in amino acids: CASSYGQGPTDTQYF. In DNA, the CDR3 is TGTGCCAGCAGCTACGGACAGGGACCTACAGATACGCAGTATTTT.

This clonotype appeared once. The rearrangement uses TRBV5-1 and TRBJ1-1; a possible D gene is TRBD1 (6 bases). Trimming left V 0 bases short and J 6 bases short, with 18 bases between. The CDR3 spans 16 residues. Per the germline V gene, CDR1 is SGHRS and CDR2 is YFSETQ. The CDR3 DNA reads as TGCGCCAGCAGCTTGGATTGGGGGCGAGCGAATGCTGAAGCTTTCTTT. Its protein product is CASSLDWGRANAEAFF.

The chain combines TRBV30 with TRBJ2-5; D might be TRBD2 (6 bases). Germline CDR1 GTSNPN, CDR2 SVGIG (reference sequence). The CDR3 contains 14 residues. V was pared by 3 bases and J by 2 bases, with 13 bases between. The CDR3 loop is CAWRAGLGQETQYF. As DNA, the CDR3 is TGTGCCTGGAGGGCGGGACTCGGACAAGAGACCCAGTACTTC.

CDR3 residues: CASSLDLGGFDIQYF. The DNA for the CDR3 is TGTGCCAGCAGCTTAGATCTGGGGGGATTCGACATTCAGTACTTC. This chain links TRBV11-2 with TRBJ2-4, with D tentatively TRBD2 (6 bases). Trimming removed 0 bases from V and 8 bases from J, with 14 bases in between. The germline V gene has CDR1 SGHAT and CDR2 FQNNGV. The CDR3 has 15 amino acids.

CDR3 protein: CASSPPAGEETQYF. CDR3 bases: TGTGCCAGCAGCCCTCCGGCTGGGGAAGAGACCCAGTACTTC. The J gene is TRBJ2-5, the V gene TRBV7-2; D unclear. The germline gives CDR1 SGHTA, CDR2 FQGNSA. This CDR3 comprises 14 residues. V lost 5 bases to trimming and J lost 3 bases, with 13 bases between them.

J is TRBJ2-3 and V is TRBV10-3; 7 bases fit TRBD1. V dropped 8 bases and J dropped 7; count of bases not matched to a gene: 3. CDR1 is ENHRY and CDR2 is SYGVKD in the germline V gene. This CDR3 spans 11 amino acids. The CDR3 DNA reads TGTGCCATCGACAGGGATAATACGCAGTATTTT. Translating gives CAIDRDNTQYF.

A single count supports this clonotype. This chain connects TRBV24-1 to TRBJ2-5; 7 bases fit TRBD1. CDR1 and CDR2 from the germline V gene are KGHDR and SFDVKD. This CDR3 has 16 amino acids. With V trimmed by 4 bases and J by 0 bases, 7 bases remained unmatched. For the CDR3, the DNA is TGTGCCACCAGTGACCAACGACAGGGAGACCAAGAGACCCAGTACTTC. Protein: CATSDQRQGDQETQYF.

The rearrangement links TRBV29-1 to TRBJ1-2; D perhaps matches TRBD1 (5 bases). V was cut by 7 bases and J by 5 bases, with 11 bases left in between. Germline CDR1 is SQVTM and CDR2 is ANQGSEA. The CDR3 loop spans 11 amino acids. Written as DNA, the CDR3 is TGCAGCGCCCTACGGGGGTATGGCTACACCTTC. Translation: CSALRGYGYTF. Filled out from reference TRBV29-1 and TRBJ1-2, the complete variable domain reads SAVISQKPSRDICQRGTSLTIQCQVDSQVTMMFWYRQQPGQSLTLIATANQGSEATYESGFVIDKFPISRPNLTFSTLTVSNMSPEDSSIYLCSALRGYGYTFGSGTRLTVV.

The rearrangement links TRBV2 to TRBJ1-4; D is perhaps TRBD1 (5 bases). The V gene lost 4 bases and the J gene lost 4 bases, with 10 bases spanning the gap. Germline values: CDR1 SNHLY, CDR2 FYNNEI. The CDR3 contains 14 residues. For the CDR3, the DNA is TGTGCCAGCAGTGGGGGGGTGAATAATGAAAAACTGTTTTTT. This encodes CASSGGVNNEKLFF.

The chain links TRBV5-6 to TRBJ1-3; D is uncertain. The germline CDR1 and CDR2 sequences are SGHDT and YYEEEE. This CDR3 has 12 residues. V lost 1 base, J lost 3 bases, and 2 bases lay in between. The CDR3 bases are TGTGCCAGCAGCTTGTTTGGAAACACCATATATTTT. This gives the protein CASSLFGNTIYF.

The V gene is TRBV20-1, the J gene TRBJ2-2, with 11 bases lining up with TRBD1. CDR3 size: 14 residues. V shed 5 bases and J 5 bases; nucleotides not matched to a gene: 4. Germline V gives CDR1 DFQATT, CDR2 SNEGSKA (reference sequence). CDR3: CSASDRGRTGELFF. DNA of the CDR3: TGCAGTGCTTCGGACAGGGGGCGAACCGGGGAGCTGTTTTTT.

The chain carries TRBV7-9 and TRBJ2-5, with a possible D match to TRBD1 (6 bases). With 4 bases removed from V and 4 bases from J, the gap between germline ends came to 10 bases. From germline, CDR1 is SEHNR and CDR2 FQNEAQ (reference sequence). The CDR3 runs 13 residues. For the CDR3, the DNA is TGTGCCAGCAGCTCGACAGGATCAGAGACCCAGTACTTC. Amino acids: CASSSTGSETQYF.

This chain connects TRBV12-3 or TRBV12-4 to TRBJ1-2; possibly TRBD1 for D (5 bases). The CDR3 covers 12 residues. Trimming took 1 base from V and 7 from J, leaving 7 bases between them. The CDR3 DNA is TGTGCCAGCAGTTTAGGGGGCGGTGGCTACACCTTC. This sequence encodes CASSLGGGGYTF.

The chain is built from TRBV9 and TRBJ2-3; 7 bases line up with TRBD2. The CDR3 contains 18 residues. Losses at the gene ends were 0 bases for V and 1 base for J; bases not matched to a gene: 11. The germline gives CDR1 SGDLS, CDR2 YYNGEE. The CDR3 DNA is TGTGCCAGCAGCGTAGTCCCCTCTGGGAGCGGGGGCACAGATACGCAGTATTTT. This gives the protein CASSVVPSGSGGTDTQYF.

This clonotype was detected a few times. CDR3 amino acids: CSVAGSNQPQHF. The CDR3 DNA sequence: TGCAGCGTTGCCGGGAGCAATCAGCCCCAGCATTTT. J is TRBJ1-5 and V is TRBV29-1; D unclear. There are 12 residues in the CDR3. Per the germline V gene, CDR1 is SQVTM and CDR2 is ANQGSEA. Trimming pared 4 bases from V and 1 base from J, leaving 5 bases between.

The chain employs TRBV5-1 and TRBJ2-1; the D call may be TRBD1 or TRBD2 (5 bases each). Germline CDR1 is SGHRS and CDR2 is YFSETQ. The CDR3 spans 13 residues. Trimming removed 3 bases from V and 8 bases from J, with 12 bases in between. Here the CDR3 reads CASSWDGGYEQFF. The DNA for the CDR3 is TGCGCCAGCAGCTGGGACGGCGGCTATGAGCAGTTCTTC. Full variable domain (missing parts from reference TRBV5-1 and TRBJ2-1): KAGVTQTPRYLIKTRGQQVTLSCSPISGHRSVSWYQQTPGQGLQFLFEYFSETQRNKGNFPGRFSGRQFSNSRSEMNVSTLELGDSALYLCASSWDGGYEQFFGPGTRLTVL.

The CDR3 DNA reads TGCAGTGCCGAGGGGAGGGGAGGTGAGGGGCAGTACTTC. This sequence encodes CSAEGRGGEGQYF. The rearrangement uses TRBV20-1 and TRBJ2-7; 7 bases map to TRBD2. Germline trimming cut 6 bases from V and 9 bases from J; bases unmatched to any gene: 14. The CDR3 contains 13 residues. In germline, CDR1 is DFQATT, CDR2 SNEGSKA (reference sequence).

The genes are TRBV9 and TRBJ2-6, with D perhaps given as TRBD1 or TRBD2 (6 bases each). From germline, CDR1 is SGDLS and CDR2 YYNGEE. Trimming left V 3 bases short and J 0 bases short, with 13 bases between. The CDR3 loop spans 17 amino acids. CDR3 nucleotides: TGTGCCAGCAGCGAGGGGGGCCGACTCTCTGGGGCCAACGTCCTGACTTTC. This encodes CASSEGGRLSGANVLTF.